The source of this T cell receptor (beta chain) is a study of CD4 T cells in relation to SARS-CoV-2 and coronaviruses. Across the whole study: After 10 to 11 days of antigen culture, PBMC TCR beta CDR3s were sequenced.

The method was immunoSEQ multiplex PCR; TCRdb's version includes in-frame clones alone and lacks a portion of them. The sample consists of 9,500 to 15,000 clones, 69% of them appearing once. This clone appeared a few times. Its antigen is not known. The identical CDR3 is also encoded by other nucleotide sequences in the sample. The unexposed donors gave CD4+ T cells in about 2011-2018, prior to COVID-19. After ten to eleven days of culture, CD4+ T cells were isolated. Unexposed-donor CD4+ T cells were probed with SARS-CoV-2 S/N and four cold-coronavirus spikes, cells permitting. The CDR3 sequence is 13 residues long. Germline V lookup: CDR1 LGHDT, CDR2 YNNKEL (reference sequence). J gave up 6 bases and V 4 bases, and 4 bases lay outside the gene matches.

The rearrangement uses TRBV3-1 (or the pseudogene TRBV3-2) and TRBJ2-3; 7 bases agree with TRBD2. Material for sequencing was CD4+ T cells from PBMCs, cultured in vitro. This clonotype originated in a human donor in good health. The CDR3 DNA is TGTGCCAGCAGCCGGGGAGGGACGGATACGCAGTATTTT. Translation: CASSRGGTDTQYF.